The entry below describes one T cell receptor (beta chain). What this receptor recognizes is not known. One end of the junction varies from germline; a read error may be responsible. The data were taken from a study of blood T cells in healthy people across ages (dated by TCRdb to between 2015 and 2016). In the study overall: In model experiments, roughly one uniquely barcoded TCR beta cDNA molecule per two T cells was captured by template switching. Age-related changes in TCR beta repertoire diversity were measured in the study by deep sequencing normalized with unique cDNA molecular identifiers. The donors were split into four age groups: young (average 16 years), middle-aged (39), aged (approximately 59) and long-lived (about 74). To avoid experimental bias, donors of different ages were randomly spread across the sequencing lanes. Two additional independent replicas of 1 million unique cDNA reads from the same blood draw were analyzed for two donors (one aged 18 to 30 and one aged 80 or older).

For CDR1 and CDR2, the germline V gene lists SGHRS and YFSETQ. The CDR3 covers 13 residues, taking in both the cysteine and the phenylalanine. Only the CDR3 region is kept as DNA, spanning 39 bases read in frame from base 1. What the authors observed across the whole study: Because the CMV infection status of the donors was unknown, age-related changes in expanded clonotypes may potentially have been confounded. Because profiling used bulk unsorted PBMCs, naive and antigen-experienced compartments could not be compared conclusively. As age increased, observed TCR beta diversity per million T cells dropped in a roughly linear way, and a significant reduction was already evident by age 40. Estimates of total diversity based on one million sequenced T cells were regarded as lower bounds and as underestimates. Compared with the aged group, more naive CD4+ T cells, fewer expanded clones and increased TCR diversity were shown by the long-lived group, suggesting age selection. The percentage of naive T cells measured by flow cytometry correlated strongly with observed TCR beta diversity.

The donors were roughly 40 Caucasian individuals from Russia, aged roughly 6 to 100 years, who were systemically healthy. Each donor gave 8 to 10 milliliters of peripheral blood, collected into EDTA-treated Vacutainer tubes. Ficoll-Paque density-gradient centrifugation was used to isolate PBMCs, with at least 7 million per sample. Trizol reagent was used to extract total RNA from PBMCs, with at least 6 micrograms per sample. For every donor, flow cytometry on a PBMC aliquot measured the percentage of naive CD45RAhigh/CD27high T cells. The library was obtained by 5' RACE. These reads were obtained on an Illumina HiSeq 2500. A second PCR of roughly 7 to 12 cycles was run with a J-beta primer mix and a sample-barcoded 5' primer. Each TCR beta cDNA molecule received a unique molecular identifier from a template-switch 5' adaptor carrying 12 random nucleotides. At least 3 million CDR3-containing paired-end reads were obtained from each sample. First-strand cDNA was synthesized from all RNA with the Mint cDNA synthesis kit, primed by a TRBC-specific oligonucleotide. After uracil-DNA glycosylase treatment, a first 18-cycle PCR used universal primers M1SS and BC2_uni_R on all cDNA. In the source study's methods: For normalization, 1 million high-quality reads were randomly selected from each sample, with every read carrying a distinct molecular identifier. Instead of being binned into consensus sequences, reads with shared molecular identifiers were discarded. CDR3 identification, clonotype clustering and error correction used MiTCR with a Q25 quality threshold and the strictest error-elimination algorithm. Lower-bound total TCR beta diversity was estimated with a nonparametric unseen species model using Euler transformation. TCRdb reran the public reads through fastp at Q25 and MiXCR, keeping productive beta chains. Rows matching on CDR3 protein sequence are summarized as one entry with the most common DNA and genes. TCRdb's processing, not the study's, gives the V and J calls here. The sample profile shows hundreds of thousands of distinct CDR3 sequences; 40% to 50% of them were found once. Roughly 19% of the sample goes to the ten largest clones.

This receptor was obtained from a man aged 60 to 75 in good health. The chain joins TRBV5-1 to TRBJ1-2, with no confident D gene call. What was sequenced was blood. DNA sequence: TGCGCCAGCAGCGCAGCAACTAACTATGGCTGCACCTTC. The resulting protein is CASSAATNYGCTF.